Here is one T cell receptor (beta chain) with its context. The sample comes from a study of control samples from healthy donors and cancer patients. Libraries were prepared by immunoSEQ multiplex PCR; TCRdb keeps only in-frame clonotypes and omits some of them. The profile shows 120,000 to 150,000 clones, just under 95% of them singletons. V lost 4 bases to trimming and J lost 3 bases; unmatched junction nucleotides: 15. CDR1 and CDR2 (germline): SGDLS, YYNGEE. The CDR3 runs to 19 residues. This receptor was taken from a man aged 30 to 45 in good health. This chain uses TRBV9 with TRBJ2-1; 11 bases are shared with TRBD2. The sequenced sample consisted of blood. The CDR3 loop is CASSKSGLAGGGVYNEQFF. As DNA, the CDR3 is TGTGCCAGCAGCAAAAGTGGGCTAGCGGGAGGAGGGGTCTACAATGAGCAGTTCTTC.